The 15 T cell receptor beta chains given below trace back to one sample, sequenced in a study of patients and donors after allogeneic stem cell transplantation. TCRdb re-called the RT-PCR reads through MiXCR, storing one row per CDR3 protein. The sample consists of 90,000 to 120,000 distinct CDR3 sequences, 35% to 45% of them appearing once. Material for sequencing was blood, either unsorted or a sorted T cell fraction (not recorded which). Receptor source: a human donor who was either an allogeneic HSCT recipient or a stem cell or donor lymphocyte infusion donor (not recorded which). It is not recorded whose cells these are; they may come from a transplant donor.

This CDR3 reads CASSAETGSENTIYF. CDR3 bases: TGTGCCAGCAGCGCAGAGACAGGGTCCGAAAACACCATATATTTT. V and J are TRBV9 and TRBJ1-3; the match to TRBD1 covers 7 bases. Germline V gene data show CDR1 as SGDLS and CDR2 as YYNGEE. J lost 6 bases, V lost 3 bases, and 9 bases had no gene match. The CDR3 contains 15 residues.

The V and J genes are TRBV6-6 and TRBJ2-1, with 7 bases aligning to TRBD1. V trimming: 5 bases; J trimming: 5 bases; junction bases outside the gene matches: 9. The germline V gene has CDR1 MNHNY and CDR2 SVGAGI (reference sequence). There are 15 residues in the CDR3. CDR3 nucleotides: TGTGCCAGCAGTGCGACAGGGATTAGCCACAATGAGCAGTTCTTC. Residues: CASSATGISHNEQFF.

This clonotype was recorded a few times. CDR3 bases: TGTGCCAGCAGTTACTCTAACAGGTTTAACACTGAAGCTTTCTTT. Protein: CASSYSNRFNTEAFF. The chain employs TRBV6-6 and TRBJ1-1; tentatively, D is TRBD1 (5 bases). The CDR3 spans 15 residues. V lost 0 bases, J lost 2 bases, and 10 bases lay in between. Germline CDR1 reads MNHNY; CDR2 reads SVGAGI (reference sequence).

V gene TRBV10-3 combines with J gene TRBJ2-7; D not certain. V was clipped by 2 bases and J by 7 bases, with 9 bases between them. From germline, CDR1 is ENHRY and CDR2 SYGVKD. The CDR3 extends over 12 amino acids. The CDR3 DNA reads as TGTGCCATCAGTGAGACCTCAGGAGAGCAGTACTTC. Protein sequence: CAISETSGEQYF.

This chain links TRBV12-3 or TRBV12-4 with TRBJ1-1; no reliable D call. V lost 3 bases, J lost 6 bases, and 11 bases lay in between. The length of the CDR3 is 13 residues. The CDR3 nucleotides are TGTGCCAGCAGTTTTCGGGGAAAGGCTGAAGCTTTCTTT. It codes for CASSFRGKAEAFF.

This CDR3 reads CASSPRGYGYTF. CDR3 nucleotide sequence: TGTGCCAGCTCACCACGGGGCTATGGCTACACCTTC. The gene calls are TRBV18 and TRBJ1-2; D is unresolved. CDR1 is KGHSH, CDR2 LQKENI, per germline. The CDR3 has 12 residues. Trimming left V 1 base short and J 4 bases short, with 4 bases between.

The chain joins TRBV29-1 to TRBJ2-5; D is unresolved. Germline CDR1 SQVTM, CDR2 ANQGSEA. Trimming pared 3 bases from V and 4 bases from J, leaving 6 bases between. The CDR3 totals 11 residues. The CDR3 reads CSVDLGETQYF. CDR3 coding DNA: TGCAGCGTTGATCTGGGAGAGACCCAGTACTTC.

The rearrangement uses TRBV24-1 and TRBJ2-5, with TRBD1 matching over 7 bases. CDR3 length: 14 amino acids. The junction had 3 bases not matched to a gene; V was cut back by 2 bases and J by 4 bases. The germline V gene has CDR1 KGHDR and CDR2 SFDVKD. The CDR3 loop is CATSDSTGIETQYF. The CDR3 DNA reads TGTGCCACCAGTGATTCGACAGGGATAGAGACCCAGTACTTC.

The rearrangement uses TRBV29-1 and TRBJ1-3; TRBD1 aligns across 9 bases. This CDR3 spans 13 amino acids. Germline V gene data show CDR1 as SQVTM and CDR2 as ANQGSEA. J gave up 6 bases and V 1 base, and 1 base lay outside the gene matches. CDR3 protein: CSVEGDRVNTIYF. CDR3 in DNA: TGCAGCGTTGAAGGGGACAGGGTAAACACCATATATTTT.

The chain combines TRBV15 with TRBJ2-1; D is unresolved. Germline V lookup: CDR1 LNHNV, CDR2 YYDKDF (reference sequence). Trimming took off 0 bases at V and 15 bases at J, with 15 bases between the two ends. This CDR3 has 13 amino acids. CDR3: CATSRDLGSFMFF. In DNA, the CDR3 is TGTGCCACCAGCAGAGATCTTGGGTCCTTTATGTTCTTC.

The chain couples TRBV5-5 to TRBJ2-7, with D tentatively TRBD2 (6 bases). Trimming left V 4 bases short and J 6 bases short, with 17 bases between. CDR3 length equals 14 residues. Germline CDR1 SGHKS, CDR2 YYEKEE (reference sequence). Here the CDR3 reads CASSLRLVGGEQYF. The CDR3 DNA sequence: TGTGCCAGCAGCCTAAGACTAGTAGGAGGCGAGCAGTACTTC.

This CDR3 reads CASSQERRDTQYF. CDR3 in DNA: TGTGCCAGCAGCCAAGAGCGCCGAGATACGCAGTATTTT. V and J are TRBV4-2 and TRBJ2-3; D unclear. Germline values: CDR1 LGHNA, CDR2 YNFKEQ. The V end lost 0 bases, the J end lost 5 bases, and 6 bases lay between the germline ends. CDR3 length: 13 amino acids.

The V and J genes are TRBV18 and TRBJ1-5; D unclear. The CDR3 has 15 amino acids. Trimming shortened V by 3 bases and J by 2 bases, and 11 bases separated the two germline ends. CDR1 KGHSH and CDR2 LQKENI come from the germline V gene. In nucleotides, the CDR3 is TGTGCCAGCTCACCCCTGGGTGGTCGCAATCAGCCCCAGCATTTT. It codes for CASSPLGGRNQPQHF.

This chain connects TRBV29-1 to TRBJ2-3, with 8 bases that match TRBD1. V lost 6 bases to trimming and J lost 3 bases; unmatched junction nucleotides: 11. Germline V lookup: CDR1 SQVTM, CDR2 ANQGSEA. This CDR3 has 15 amino acids. CDR3: CSVPPRTGKTDTQYF. The CDR3 DNA is TGCAGCGTCCCACCTCGGACAGGGAAAACAGATACGCAGTATTTT.

This clonotype has only a few counts. This sequence joins TRBV7-2 and TRBJ1-5, with D uncertain. Germline CDR1 SGHTA, CDR2 FQGNSA. This CDR3 is built from 14 residues. Trimming cost V 1 base and J 6 bases, with 10 bases left between them. Here the CDR3 reads CASSLDDFGQPQHF. In nucleotides, the CDR3 is TGTGCCAGCAGCTTAGACGACTTTGGTCAGCCCCAGCATTTT.